The rows below give T cell receptor beta chains drawn from one sample of a study of blood T cells in healthy people across ages. In TCRdb, the 5' RACE reads were re-called with MiXCR into one record per CDR3 protein. The sample shows about 930,000 distinct CDR3 sequences, roughly 29% of them seen only once. These data were also reused for a study on T cells of mothers and their children.

The specimen was blood. Source of these receptors: a woman in her thirties or forties in good health. Each CDR3 is given with its conserved first and last residue. D genes are given only for firm matches. Some rows mark clone size as missing; the rest say once, few, many or name a class of expanded clone.

>TRBJ1-2|-|TRBV28|-
TGTGCCAGCAGTTTGGTTAGCGTTGCCTATGGCTACACCTTC
CASSLVSVAYGYTF
>TRBJ1-5|TRBD1|TRBV20-1|-
TGCAGTGCTAGAGCCCCGGGTAGGGGGCTCAGTCAGCCCCAGCATTTT
CSARAPGRGLSQPQHF
>TRBJ1-6|-|TRBV12-3/TRBV12-4|few
TGTGCCAGCAGTTCCGGGGGTAATTCACCCCTCCACTTT
CASSSGGNSPLHF
>TRBJ2-5|TRBD2|TRBV6-6|few
TGTGCCAGCAGTCACACTAGCGGCCCTCGGGAGACCCAGTACTTC
CASSHTSGPRETQYF
>TRBJ1-1|-|TRBV12-3/TRBV12-4|once
TGTGCCAGCCGATCGCGGGGCGGATTGAACACTGAAGCTTTCTTT
CASRSRGGLNTEAFF
>TRBJ1-4|-|TRBV3-1|-
TGTGCCAGCAGCCAAGGCAGACCGTCTAATGAAAAACGGTTTTTT
CASSQGRPSNEKRFF
>TRBJ2-1|TRBD2|TRBV7-6|-
TGTGCCAGCAGCGGGGGACTAGCGGGGGGTATGGATGAGCAGTTCTTC
CASSGGLAGGMDEQFF
>TRBJ2-3|TRBD2|TRBV24-1|few
TGTGCCACCAGTGATTTAGCGGGGGGCAACACAGATACGCAGTATTTT
CATSDLAGGNTDTQYF
>TRBJ1-5|-|TRBV29-1|-
TGCAGCGTTGTAGTGAATCCCAATCAGCCCCAGCATTTT
CSVVVNPNQPQHF
>TRBJ2-5|-|TRBV12-3/TRBV12-4|many
TGTGCCAGCAGTAGACAGAGAAGGGAGACCCAGTACTTC
CASSRQRRETQYF
>TRBJ2-4|-|TRBV19|-
TGTGCCAGTAGTATAGAAAAATCAGAAGAAGAGCAGTACTTC
CASSIEKSEEEQYF
>TRBJ2-3|TRBD2|TRBV20-1|many
TGCAGTGCCAGACCTAGACTAGCGGATATCTCTAGCACAGATACGCAGTATTTT
CSARPRLADISSTDTQYF
>TRBJ1-2|TRBD1|TRBV6-5|-
TGTGTCAGCAGTTTCTGGACAGGGCGAGGTACTAACTATGGCTACACCTTC
CVSSFWTGRGTNYGYTF
>TRBJ2-3|TRBD2|TRBV5-1|once
TGCGCCAGCAGCCAGACTAGCGGGGGGACGTCAGATACGCAGTATTTT
CASSQTSGGTSDTQYF
>TRBJ2-1|-|TRBV7-9|-
TGTGCCAGCAGCTTAGGATTTCCAGGGGATATCTCCTACAATGAGCAGTTCTTC
CASSLGFPGDISYNEQFF
>TRBJ1-5|-|TRBV20-1|-
TGCAGTGCTGCGCAGGGATCAGGTAATCAGCCCCGGCATTTT
CSAAQGSGNQPRHF
>TRBJ2-7|-|TRBV5-1|-
TGCGCCAGCAGCTTTGCAGACAACTACGAGCAGTACTTC
CASSFADNYEQYF
>TRBJ2-7|-|TRBV7-2|many
TGTGCCAGCAGCTTGCGCAGAGGCGAAACCTACGAGCAGTACTTC
CASSLRRGETYEQYF
>TRBJ1-3|-|TRBV12-3/TRBV12-4|-
TGTGCCAGCAGTACACCAAATTGGGGAGGCCTCTCTGGAAACACCATATATTTT
CASSTPNWGGLSGNTIYF
>TRBJ2-7|-|TRBV7-2|many
TGTGCCAGCAGCTTGGCGGGACAGCTCCTCCTCAGCTCCTACGAGCAGTACTTC
CASSLAGQLLLSSYEQYF
>TRBJ1-2|TRBD1|TRBV6-5|many
TGTGCCAGCAGTGAGCAGGGGGGAGGCTACACCTTC
CASSEQGGGYTF
>TRBJ2-1|TRBD2|TRBV15|-
TGTGCCACCCAGCGGACTAGCGGGGGGGCAATCGATGAGCAGTTCTTC
CATQRTSGGAIDEQFF
>TRBJ2-1|-|TRBV6-5|many
TGTGCCAGCAGTTACTCTGGTGGGGGCGGCCAGGAGGAGCAGTTCTTC
CASSYSGGGGQEEQFF
>TRBJ2-7|-|TRBV7-2|-
TGTGCCAGTCGAGGAGGGGCCCACAATGAGCAGTACTTC
CASRGGAHNEQYF
>TRBJ2-5|-|TRBV14|-
TGTGCCAGCAGCCAAGTTCCCTCACAAGACTTAGAGCAGTACTTC
CASSQVPSQDLEQYF
>TRBJ2-1|TRBD2|TRBV28|few
TGTGCCAGCAGTGGCCCAAGGCTAGCGGACAATGAGCAGTTCTTC
CASSGPRLADNEQFF
>TRBJ1-2|TRBD1|TRBV20-1|-
TGCAGTACTAGAGGGGTAGGGGGCCGATATGGCTACACCTTC
CSTRGVGGRYGYTF
>TRBJ1-2|-|TRBV20-1|few
TGCAGTGCTAGAGCCCAGGGGACATTTAACTATGGCTACACCTTC
CSARAQGTFNYGYTF
>TRBJ2-3|TRBD1|TRBV9|few
TGTGCCAGCAGCCCAAGACAGGGGGAGTCAGATACGCAGTATTTT
CASSPRQGESDTQYF
>TRBJ1-1|-|TRBV19|-
TGTGCCAGTAGTATATCGACCCTGGAAGCTTTCTTT
CASSISTLEAFF
>TRBJ2-1|-|TRBV4-1|many
TGCGCCAGCAGCCAAGATGGGAATGAGCAGTTCTTC
CASSQDGNEQFF
>TRBJ2-3|-|TRBV20-1|-
TGCAGTGCTAGAGCTGCCGCAGATACGCAGTATTTT
CSARAAADTQYF
>TRBJ2-3|-|TRBV11-2|-
TGTGCCAGCAGCTCAACACGGACCCGCGGGGCAGATACGCAGTATTTT
CASSSTRTRGADTQYF
>TRBJ2-1|-|TRBV2|few
TGTGCCAGCATCAAGGGGCGACTAAGCTCCTACAATGAGCAGTTCTTC
CASIKGRLSSYNEQFF
>TRBJ1-2|TRBD1|TRBV10-3|many
TGTGCCATCAGTGCCGGACAGGGAGGCTACACCTTC
CAISAGQGGYTF
>TRBJ2-7|-|TRBV6-5|few
TGTGCCAGCAGTTGGGGACGGATATCCTACGAGCAGTACTTC
CASSWGRISYEQYF
>TRBJ2-5|TRBD1|TRBV6-1|-
TGTGCCAGCAGCCCCAGACCTCTTTTAAGACAGGGTCAGACCCAGTACTTC
CASSPRPLLRQGQTQYF
>TRBJ2-7|-|TRBV27|many
TGTGCCAGCAGTCTTACGGACAGCTACGAGCAGTACTTC
CASSLTDSYEQYF
>TRBJ1-5|-|TRBV28|many
TGTGCCAGCAGTGAGTACTTCAATCAGCCCCAGCATTTT
CASSEYFNQPQHF
>TRBJ2-1|TRBD2|TRBV7-3|many
TGTGCCAGCAGACCGGGGGGGCTAGGCAATGAGCAGTTCTTC
CASRPGGLGNEQFF